Presented here are 20 T cell receptor beta chains from one specimen sequenced in a study of T-cell reconstitution after alpha-beta-depleted transplantation in children. For TCRbeta, the library was prepared with unique molecular identifiers. A single record per CDR3 protein comes from TCRdb applying MiXCR to the PCR reads. The sample contains about 310,000 distinct CDR3 sequences, 23% of which appear only once. Sequences were derived from PBMCs, mostly from graft donor cells, sampled 180 days after TCRalphabeta/CD19-depleted stem cell transplant. Every receptor here comes from a male patient aged 5 to 17 who had a stem cell transplant for acute lymphoblastic leukemia, so the T cells may come from the graft donor.

The chain links TRBV6-5 to TRBJ2-4; D may be TRBD1 (5 bases). The germline gives CDR1 MNHEY, CDR2 SVGAGI. Between the trimmed V and J ends, which lost 3 bases and 0 bases, there was a span of 18 bases. CDR3 length: 18 amino acids. The CDR3 DNA is TGTGCCAGCAGTTATGTGGCAGGGATCGGTCTAGCCAAAAACATTCAGTACTTC. Translating gives CASSYVAGIGLAKNIQYF.

This clonotype turned up a few times. The rearrangement joins TRBV6-5 to TRBJ2-2, with D unclear. The germline V and J ends were trimmed by 2 bases and 6 bases, with 13 bases remaining between them. Germline CDR1 MNHEY, CDR2 SVGAGI. CDR3 size: 15 residues. For the CDR3, the DNA is TGTGCCAGCAGTTACAGGCTGCGTCTCTCCGGGGAGCTGTTTTTT. As protein: CASSYRLRLSGELFF.

CDR3 sequence: CASSLRGRGGNEQFF. The CDR3 nucleotides are TGTGCCAGCAGCTTAAGGGGGCGTGGCGGCAATGAGCAGTTCTTC. The V call is TRBV7-3, the J call TRBJ2-1; D perhaps matches TRBD1 (6 bases). The V gene's germline CDR1 is SGHTA and CDR2 FQGTGA. Trimming took 1 base from V and 6 from J, leaving 13 bases between them. The CDR3 extends over 15 amino acids.

V and J are TRBV5-1 and TRBJ2-5, with D perhaps matching TRBD2 (7 bases). CDR1 and CDR2 from the germline V gene are SGHRS and YFSETQ. V was trimmed by 0 bases and J by 5 bases, leaving 11 bases between them. This CDR3 is 14 amino acids long. The CDR3 DNA reads TGCGCCAGCAGCTTGGAGGGGGGGATGGAGACCCAGTACTTC. Protein product: CASSLEGGMETQYF. Filled out from reference TRBV5-1 and TRBJ2-5, the complete variable domain reads KAGVTQTPRYLIKTRGQQVTLSCSPISGHRSVSWYQQTPGQGLQFLFEYFSETQRNKGNFPGRFSGRQFSNSRSEMNVSTLELGDSALYLCASSLEGGMETQYFGPGTRLLVL.

The chain uses TRBV2 and TRBJ2-3; no definite D call. Trimming shortened V by 0 bases and J by 2 bases, and 6 bases separated the two germline ends. The CDR3 sequence is 14 residues long. Germline CDR1 is SNHLY and CDR2 is FYNNEI. CDR3 loop: CASSEARVTDTQYF. DNA for the CDR3: TGTGCCAGCAGTGAAGCAAGGGTCACAGATACGCAGTATTTT.

In this sample, this clonotype turned up a few times. The rearrangement links TRBV7-3 to TRBJ2-7, with TRBD1 matching over 8 bases. This CDR3 is built from 15 residues. The V gene's germline CDR1 is SGHTA and CDR2 FQGTGA. Losses at the gene ends were 1 base for V and 5 bases for J; bases not matched to a gene: 7. The CDR3 DNA is TGTGCCAGCAGCTTAAGCTCCGGACAGGGCAACGAGCAGTACTTC. Residues: CASSLSSGQGNEQYF.

The genes are TRBV9 and TRBJ2-3, with D perhaps assigned TRBD1 or TRBD2 (5 bases each). Germline V CDR1 and CDR2: SGDLS, YYNGEE. Trimming took off 2 bases at V and 6 bases at J, with 13 bases between the two ends. The CDR3 sequence is 14 residues long. CDR3 in DNA: TGTGCCAGCAGCGTGAGGGGTTTGCGGGATACGCAGTATTTT. Protein: CASSVRGLRDTQYF.

This chain uses TRBV12-5 with TRBJ2-7; D call uncertain. CDR3 length: 17 amino acids. V lost 2 bases and J lost 2, with 19 bases in between. CDR1 is LGHNT and CDR2 is FRNRAP in the germline V gene. CDR3 in amino acids: CASGLSPEWTVAYEQYF. The CDR3 bases are TGTGCTAGTGGTTTGAGCCCCGAGTGGACCGTAGCCTACGAGCAGTACTTC. The full variable domain, in which reference TRBV12-5 and TRBJ2-7 provide the parts outside the CDR3, is DARVTQTPRHKVTEMGQEVTMRCQPILGHNTVFWYRQTMMQGLELLAYFRNRAPLDDSGMPKDRFSAEMPDATLATLKIQPSEPRDSAVYFCASGLSPEWTVAYEQYFGPGTRLTVT.

The sample holds a few counts of this clonotype. This chain uses TRBV20-1 with TRBJ2-1; D not resolved. This CDR3 has 15 amino acids. Trimming cost V 5 bases and J 6 bases, with 20 bases left between them. CDR1 and CDR2 from the germline V gene are DFQATT and SNEGSKA (reference sequence). The CDR3 DNA sequence: TGCAGTGCTCGTCATCCCCCAAGGAGATCCAATGAGCAGTTCTTC. It encodes CSARHPPRRSNEQFF.

This chain joins TRBV7-3 and TRBJ2-5, with D unclear. This CDR3 has 15 amino acids. Per the germline V gene, CDR1 is SGHTA and CDR2 is FQGTGA. Trimming removed 5 bases at V and 1 base at J, with 14 bases between. Here the CDR3 reads CASSLSRVPQETQYF. The CDR3 DNA reads TGTGCCAGCAGCCTCTCTAGGGTGCCCCAAGAGACCCAGTACTTC.

This clonotype was observed a handful of times. This chain joins TRBV5-1 and TRBJ2-7; TRBD1 matches 7 bases. The CDR3 loop spans 15 amino acids. Losses at the gene ends were 4 bases for V and 1 base for J; bases not matched to a gene: 8. Germline CDR1 reads SGHRS; CDR2 reads YFSETQ. The CDR3 loop reads CASSLGTEISYEQYF. CDR3 nucleotides: TGCGCCAGCAGCCTTGGGACAGAGATTTCCTACGAGCAGTACTTC.

The chain is built from TRBV9 and TRBJ1-2; 7 bases map to TRBD1. The V gene end was trimmed by 3 bases and the J gene end by 3 bases; junction bases not matched to a gene: 8. The CDR3 covers 15 residues. Germline V lookup: CDR1 SGDLS, CDR2 YYNGEE. CDR3 nucleotides: TGTGCCAGCAGCGGCCCCGGGACAGCCGACTATGGCTACACCTTC. Its protein product is CASSGPGTADYGYTF.

The CDR3 loop reads CASSLILVPTYEQYF. CDR3 coding DNA: TGTGCCAGCAGCCTAATACTCGTCCCTACCTACGAGCAGTACTTC. This chain uses TRBV7-2 with TRBJ2-7, with no clear D. The V end lost 5 bases, the J end lost 2 bases, and 16 bases lay between the germline ends. Per the germline V gene, CDR1 is SGHTA and CDR2 is FQGNSA. The CDR3 has 15 residues.

In its sample, this clonotype was seen a few times. The chain is built from TRBV9 and TRBJ2-7; the D is unclear. Trimming took off 5 bases at V and 0 bases at J, with 12 bases between the two ends. Germline V gene data show CDR1 as SGDLS and CDR2 as YYNGEE. The CDR3 sequence is 14 residues long. The CDR3 DNA reads TGTGCCAGCAGTCAAAGACTTTTCTCCTACGAGCAGTACTTC. Protein: CASSQRLFSYEQYF.

This chain connects TRBV20-1 to TRBJ2-7; 7 positions match TRBD2. The CDR3 contains 14 residues. In germline, CDR1 is DFQATT, CDR2 SNEGSKA (reference sequence). V shed 3 bases, J shed 0 bases, and the junction held 5 bases outside the gene matches. CDR3 DNA: TGCAGTGCTAGTCCTAGCGGTTACTCCTACGAGCAGTACTTC. It specifies CSASPSGYSYEQYF.

This chain joins TRBV27 and TRBJ1-2; TRBD1 is a possible D gene (6 bases). Looked up from germline, CDR1 is MNHEY and CDR2 is SMNVEV (reference sequence). Trimming took off 6 bases at V and 3 bases at J, with 26 bases between the two ends. The CDR3 has 18 residues. The CDR3 DNA is TGTGCCAGCAGACTGAGTGGGGACTTAACTTCAGGGGACTATGGCTACACCTTC. This translates into CASRLSGDLTSGDYGYTF.

The chain links TRBV12-3 or TRBV12-4 to TRBJ1-3, with unresolved D. The CDR3 spans 14 residues. V was trimmed by 7 bases and J by 5 bases, leaving 15 bases between them. The CDR3, as DNA: TGTGCCAGCACCGCAGTCGCTTCTCGAAACACCATATATTTT. Amino acids: CASTAVASRNTIYF.

This clonotype has only a few counts. The gene calls are TRBV5-1 and TRBJ1-4, with 7 bases aligning to TRBD1. CDR1 and CDR2 (germline): SGHRS, YFSETQ. The CDR3 spans 16 residues. Unmatched junction bases numbered 6, after V lost 4 bases and J lost 0 bases. As DNA, the CDR3 is TGCGCCAGCAGCAGGACAGGACCGGCAACTAATGAAAAACTGTTTTTT. It encodes CASSRTGPATNEKLFF.

V is TRBV27 and J is TRBJ2-7; possible D gene TRBD1, 6 bases. Germline V CDR1 and CDR2: MNHEY, SMNVEV (reference sequence). Between the trimmed V and J ends, which lost 2 bases and 3 bases, there was a span of 11 bases. This CDR3 has 14 amino acids. CDR3 in DNA: TGTGCCAGCAGTTTAGACAGGCGCCACTACGAGCAGTACTTC. It codes for CASSLDRRHYEQYF.

In the case of this clonotype: At one end, the junction sequence differs from germline, possibly due to a read error. The gene calls are TRBV4-1 and TRBJ2-1; 12 bases map to TRBD2. The CDR3 runs 16 residues. The germline V gene encodes CDR1 MGHRA and CDR2 YSYEKL. DNA for the CDR3: TGCGCCAGCAGCGCCCGGACTAGCGGGATCTCGAATGCGCAGTTCTTC. Encoded protein: CASSARTSGISNAQFF.